This T cell receptor beta chain comes out of a study of blood T cell repertoires in COVID-19. Study-wide background: Material from acute and convalescent COVID-19 was sourced from the United States, Italy and Spain.

Germline V gene data show CDR1 as LNHDA and CDR2 as SQIVND (reference sequence). The V end lost 0 bases, the J end lost 1 base, and 13 bases lay between the germline ends. The CDR3 sequence is 17 residues long. Per the original methods: Amplification from reference gene primers served as the basis for estimated nucleated cell counts. Produced via immunoSEQ multiplex PCR; TCRdb's table is partial and in-frame only. That table gives V, J and clone size, and the DNA gave D and trimming. The sample carries under 200,000 clones, under 85% recorded once. This receptor was taken from a man in his 60s with active or convalescent COVID-19. What was sequenced was peripheral blood. V gene TRBV19 combines with J gene TRBJ1-5; D is undetermined. The CDR3 loop is CASSIDPPVGSNQPQHF. CDR3 sequence (DNA): TGTGCCAGTAGTATAGATCCCCCCGTCGGGAGCAATCAGCCCCAGCATTTT.